The 27 T cell receptor beta chains below come from one sample, sequenced in a study of cytomegalovirus exposure and HLA in healthy donors. The PCR employed 60 Vbeta primers together with 13 Jbeta primers. Assay used: immunoSEQ multiplex PCR; TCRdb lists only in-frame clones, some missing. The profile covers over 55,000 clones, with about 84% appearing a single time and roughly 5.6% taken by the ten largest. The sequencing input was PBMCs. The source is a male donor in good health and CMV-seronegative.

The sample holds one count of this clone. This chain joins TRBV19 and TRBJ1-5; D is undetermined. V gave up 5 bases and J gave up 3 bases, with 8 bases separating them. This CDR3 is built from 13 residues. Germline lookup yields CDR1 LNHDA and CDR2 SQIVND (reference sequence). In DNA form, the CDR3 reads TGTGCCAGTAGTTCGCAGGACAATCAGCCCCAGCATTTT. It codes for CASSSQDNQPQHF.

The rearrangement uses TRBV5-1 and TRBJ2-7; D unclear. The V gene lost 3 bases and the J gene lost 2 bases, with 6 bases spanning the gap. Germline lookup yields CDR1 SGHRS and CDR2 YFSETQ. The CDR3 covers 12 residues. The CDR3: CASSSEAYEQYF. As DNA, the CDR3 is TGCGCCAGCAGCTCCGAGGCCTACGAGCAGTACTTC.

V and J are TRBV19 and TRBJ2-1; weak D call: TRBD2 (5 bases). V lost 5 bases, J lost 5 bases, and 16 bases lay in between. CDR3 size: 15 residues. Per germline, CDR1 LNHDA and CDR2 SQIVND (reference sequence). The CDR3: CASSSSSWPNNEQFF. For the CDR3, the DNA is TGTGCCAGTAGTTCTAGCTCGTGGCCCAACAATGAGCAGTTCTTC.

The chain recombines TRBV7-2 with TRBJ2-2; D is unclear. Germline-derived CDR1 and CDR2 are SGHTA and FQGNSA. Trimming left V 5 bases short and J 1 base short, with 14 bases between. This CDR3 is 16 amino acids long. The CDR3 sequence: CASSEMGTVNTGELFF. CDR3 DNA: TGTGCCAGCAGCGAAATGGGCACAGTGAACACCGGGGAGCTGTTTTTT.

This clone was detected a few times. The J gene is TRBJ2-1, the V gene TRBV11-2, with D perhaps TRBD2 (6 bases). The V gene's germline CDR1 is SGHAT and CDR2 FQNNGV. The CDR3 is 13 amino acids. With 4 bases removed from V and 9 bases from J, the gap between germline ends came to 13 bases. The CDR3 loop reads CASSSGASGEQFF. CDR3 DNA sequence: TGTGCCAGCAGCTCGGGAGCCAGCGGTGAGCAGTTCTTC.

V and J are TRBV30 and TRBJ1-2; tentatively, D is TRBD1 (6 bases). V lost 0 bases and J 1 base, leaving 18 bases between the germline ends. CDR3 length: 17 residues. Germline V lookup: CDR1 GTSNPN, CDR2 SVGIG (reference sequence). The CDR3 coding sequence is TGTGCCTGGAGTGTATCCCCCACAGGGTCAATTAACTATGGCTACACCTTC. Its protein product is CAWSVSPTGSINYGYTF.

In the case of this clone: Distinct nucleotide sequences in the sample also encode this CDR3. For the CDR3, the DNA is TGTGCCAGCAGCGTAGAAGGGGCAGGGGAGACCCAGTACTTC. Amino acid sequence: CASSVEGAGETQYF. This chain uses TRBV9 with TRBJ2-5; maybe TRBD1 (5 bases). V was pared by 0 bases and J by 5 bases, with 11 bases between. CDR3 length equals 14 residues. Germline V gene lookup returns CDR1 SGDLS and CDR2 YYNGEE. The full variable domain, its missing parts supplied by reference TRBV9 and TRBJ2-5, is DSGVTQTPKHLITATGQRVTLRCSPRSGDLSVYWYQQSLDQGLQFLIQYYNGEERAKGNILERFSAQQFPDLHSELNLSSLELGDSALYFCASSVEGAGETQYFGPGTRLLVL.

The sample holds a few counts of this clone. This chain uses TRBV7-3 with TRBJ2-1; 8 bases are shared with TRBD1. Germline CDR1 and CDR2: SGHTA and FQGTGA. The CDR3 length is 15 residues. Trimming took 5 bases from V and 0 from J; bases not matched to a gene: 3. For the CDR3, the DNA is TGTGCCAGCAGCGAAACAGGGGGCTCCTACAATGAGCAGTTCTTC. As protein: CASSETGGSYNEQFF.

The gene calls are TRBV4-3 and TRBJ2-5, with a weak D call TRBD1 (5 bases). Deletions cut 2 bases from V and 5 bases from J, with 12 bases between. Germline V CDR1 and CDR2: LGHNA, YSLEER. The CDR3 loop spans 14 amino acids. The CDR3: CASSQIRVRETQYF. Written as DNA, the CDR3 is TGCGCCAGCAGCCAAATCAGGGTTCGGGAGACCCAGTACTTC.

The chain has TRBV14 and TRBJ1-1; a possible D gene is TRBD1 (5 bases). The CDR3 sequence is 15 residues long. V shed 1 base and J shed 11 bases, with 20 bases lying between them. The germline V gene has CDR1 SGHDN and CDR2 FVKESK. The CDR3 coding sequence is TGTGCCAGCAGCCAAGGGCGTTTTCAGGGAGGGGAGGCTTTCTTT. As protein: CASSQGRFQGGEAFF.

In nucleotides, the CDR3 is TGTGCCAGTAGACCCAGACAGGACCGGGGATACGAGCAGTACTTC. It codes for CASRPRQDRGYEQYF. The chain employs TRBV19 and TRBJ2-7, with a possible D match to TRBD1 (6 bases). V lost 6 bases to trimming and J lost 4 bases, with 19 bases between them. There are 15 residues in the CDR3. Looked up from germline, CDR1 is LNHDA and CDR2 is SQIVND (reference sequence).

The rearrangement uses TRBV29-1 and TRBJ2-2; D may be TRBD2 (5 bases). CDR1 is SQVTM, CDR2 ANQGSEA, per germline. V lost 7 bases, J lost 8 bases, and 20 bases lay in between. This CDR3 is built from 14 residues. This chain's CDR3 is CSAETGNYVGELFF. In DNA form, the CDR3 reads TGCAGCGCTGAGACCGGGAATTACGTGGGGGAGCTGTTTTTT.

This clone came up a few times. The genes are TRBV27 and TRBJ1-2; 9 bases are shared with TRBD1. The CDR3 has 14 amino acids. The germline V gene has CDR1 MNHEY and CDR2 SMNVEV (reference sequence). V shed 3 bases and J 7 bases; nucleotides not matched to a gene: 6. The CDR3 DNA reads TGTGCCAGCAGTTTTGCCGGGACAGGGCCTGGCTACACCTTC. Translation: CASSFAGTGPGYTF.

The chain joins TRBV7-3 to TRBJ2-1; possibly TRBD2 for D (7 bases). V dropped 2 bases and J dropped 8 bases, with 13 bases sitting between them. The CDR3 is 14 residues long. Per germline, CDR1 SGHTA and CDR2 FQGTGA. The CDR3 spells CASSLSDSGDEQFF. The CDR3 region has the DNA TGTGCCAGCAGCTTATCGGACAGCGGGGATGAGCAGTTCTTC.

This clone has just one count. The genes are TRBV9 and TRBJ1-4; tentatively, D is TRBD1 (6 bases). The germline V gene has CDR1 SGDLS and CDR2 YYNGEE. Trimming cost V 2 bases and J 0 bases, with 14 bases left between them. The CDR3 is 17 residues long. Here the CDR3 DNA reads TGTGCCAGCAGCGTTACTGGGACACCCGCAACTAATGAAAAACTGTTTTTT. Protein product: CASSVTGTPATNEKLFF. The complete variable domain, with remaining parts taken from reference TRBV9 and TRBJ1-4, reads DSGVTQTPKHLITATGQRVTLRCSPRSGDLSVYWYQQSLDQGLQFLIQYYNGEERAKGNILERFSAQQFPDLHSELNLSSLELGDSALYFCASSVTGTPATNEKLFFGSGTQLSVL.

The chain carries TRBV7-2 and TRBJ1-5, with D possibly TRBD1 on 6 matching bases. This CDR3 has 14 amino acids. CDR1 is SGHTA, CDR2 FQGNSA, per germline. Trimming removed 4 bases at V and 5 bases at J, with 12 bases between. The CDR3 nucleotides read TGTGCCAGCAGCTACACGGCAGGGGATCAGCCCCAGCATTTT. Protein: CASSYTAGDQPQHF.

This chain joins TRBV19 and TRBJ2-3; 7 bases map to TRBD1. CDR1 is LNHDA and CDR2 is SQIVND in the germline V gene (reference sequence). J was trimmed by 1 base and V by 6 bases; bases with no gene match: 7. The CDR3 covers 15 residues. The CDR3 DNA sequence: TGTGCCAGTAGCTCAGACAGGGTGGGCACAGATACGCAGTATTTT. This gives the protein CASSSDRVGTDTQYF.

The chain recombines TRBV6-6 with TRBJ2-7; 7 nucleotides match TRBD1. The length of the CDR3 is 13 residues. The germline V gene has CDR1 MNHNY and CDR2 SVGAGI (reference sequence). V lost 5 bases to trimming and J lost 6 bases; unmatched junction nucleotides: 7. CDR3 sequence reads: CASSRDSGREQYF. The CDR3 region has the DNA TGTGCCAGCAGTCGGGACAGTGGGCGCGAGCAGTACTTC.

V gene TRBV9 combines with J gene TRBJ1-1; D is perhaps TRBD1 (5 bases). In germline, CDR1 is SGDLS, CDR2 YYNGEE. Between the trimmed V and J ends, which lost 2 bases and 2 bases, there was a span of 10 bases. The CDR3 has 14 residues. The CDR3 bases are TGTGCCAGCAGCGTCTGGGGGGATAACACTGAAGCTTTCTTT. Protein: CASSVWGDNTEAFF.

V usage is TRBV27 and J usage is TRBJ2-1; TRBD1 aligns across 8 bases. The germline V gene has CDR1 MNHEY and CDR2 SMNVEV (reference sequence). CDR3 size: 13 residues. J was trimmed by 5 bases and V by 6 bases; bases with no gene match: 3. CDR3: CASSRGLHNEQFF. The CDR3 DNA is TGTGCCAGCAGCAGGGGGCTCCACAATGAGCAGTTCTTC.

The V and J genes are TRBV5-1 and TRBJ1-3; D gene uncertain. The CDR3 is made up of 15 amino acids. The germline V gene encodes CDR1 SGHRS and CDR2 YFSETQ. V lost 1 base and J 3 bases, leaving 11 bases between the germline ends. CDR3 loop: CASSLSFSVGNTIYF. In DNA, the CDR3 is TGCGCCAGCAGCTTGTCCTTCTCAGTTGGAAACACCATATATTTT.

The CDR3 sequence: CASSLVQVPANYGYTF. The DNA of the CDR3 is TGTGCCAGCAGCTTAGTACAGGTTCCAGCTAACTATGGCTACACCTTC. V gene TRBV7-9 combines with J gene TRBJ1-2, with a weak D call TRBD1 (5 bases). The germline gives CDR1 SEHNR, CDR2 FQNEAQ (reference sequence). The length of the CDR3 is 16 residues. V lost 1 base and J lost 0, with 12 bases in between.

The chain uses TRBV2 and TRBJ1-1; the match to TRBD1 covers 10 bases. The germline CDR1 and CDR2 sequences are SNHLY and FYNNEI. The V gene end was trimmed by 4 bases and the J gene end by 5 bases; junction bases not matched to a gene: 4. The CDR3 extends over 14 amino acids. The CDR3 sequence: CASSVRQGATEAFF. The CDR3 DNA reads TGTGCCAGCAGTGTCCGACAGGGGGCTACTGAAGCTTTCTTT.

J is TRBJ2-5 and V is TRBV5-5; perhaps TRBD1 as D (6 bases). The V gene lost 4 bases and the J gene lost 5 bases, with 21 bases spanning the gap. The CDR3 is made up of 16 amino acids. Germline V lookup: CDR1 SGHKS, CDR2 YYEKEE (reference sequence). As DNA, the CDR3 is TGTGCCAGCAGCCTAGGACTGGACAGAGTACGGGAGACCCAGTACTTC. It translates to CASSLGLDRVRETQYF. The variable domain in full, completed from reference TRBV5-5 and TRBJ2-5, reads DAGVTQSPTHLIKTRGQQVTLRCSPISGHKSVSWYQQVLGQGPQFIFQYYEKEERGRGNFPDRFSARQFPNYSSELNVNALLLGDSALYLCASSLGLDRVRETQYFGPGTRLLVL.

J is TRBJ2-5 and V is TRBV11-2; D gene unclear. TRBJ2-7 matches the DNA end more closely, so the J call is doubtful. Germline V gene data show CDR1 as SGHAT and CDR2 as FQNNGV. The CDR3 is 13 residues long. This CDR3 reads CASSLELFYEQYF. The CDR3 DNA reads as TGTGCCAGCAGCTTAGAACTTTTCTACGAGCAGTACTTC.

The chain has TRBV7-2 and TRBJ2-7, with 9 bases aligning to TRBD2. This CDR3 comprises 16 residues. Germline V gives CDR1 SGHTA, CDR2 FQGNSA. Trimming cost V 3 bases and J 0 bases; bases outside gene matches: 6. The CDR3 is CASSFVGGGASYEQYF. In nucleotides, the CDR3 is TGTGCCAGCAGCTTTGTTGGCGGGGGGGCCTCCTACGAGCAGTACTTC.

The chain combines TRBV6-1 with TRBJ1-5, with unresolved D. Germline CDR1 is MNHNS and CDR2 is SASEGT. V lost 0 bases to trimming and J lost 3 bases, with 12 bases between them. The CDR3 is made up of 16 amino acids. For the CDR3, the DNA is TGTGCCAGCAGTGAAGCGGCCCCGGGGAACAATCAGCCCCAGCATTTT. It yields the protein CASSEAAPGNNQPQHF.